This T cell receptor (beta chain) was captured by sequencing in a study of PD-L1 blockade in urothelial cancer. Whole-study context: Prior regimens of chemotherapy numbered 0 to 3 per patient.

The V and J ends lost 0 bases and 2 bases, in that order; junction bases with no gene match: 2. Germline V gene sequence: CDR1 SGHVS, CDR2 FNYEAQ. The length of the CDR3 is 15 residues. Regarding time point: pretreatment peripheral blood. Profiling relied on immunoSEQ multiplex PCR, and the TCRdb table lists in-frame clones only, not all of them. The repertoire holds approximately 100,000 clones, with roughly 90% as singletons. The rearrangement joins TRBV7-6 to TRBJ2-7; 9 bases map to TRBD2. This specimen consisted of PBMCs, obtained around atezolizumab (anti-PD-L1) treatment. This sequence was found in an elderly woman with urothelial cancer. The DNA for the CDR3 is TGTGCCAGCAGCTTAGCGGCTAGCGGGACCTACGAGCAGTACTTC. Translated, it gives CASSLAASGTYEQYF.